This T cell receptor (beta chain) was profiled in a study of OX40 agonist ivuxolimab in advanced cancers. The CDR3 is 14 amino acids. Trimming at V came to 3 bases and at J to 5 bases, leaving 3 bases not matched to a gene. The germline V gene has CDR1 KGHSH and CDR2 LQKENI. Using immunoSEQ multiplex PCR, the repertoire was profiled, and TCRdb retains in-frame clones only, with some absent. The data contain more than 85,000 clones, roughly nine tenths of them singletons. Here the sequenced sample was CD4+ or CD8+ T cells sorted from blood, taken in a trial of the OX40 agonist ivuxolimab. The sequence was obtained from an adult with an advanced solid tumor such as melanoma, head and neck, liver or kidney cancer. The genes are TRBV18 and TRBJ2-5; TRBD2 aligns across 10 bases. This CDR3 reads CASSPLAGEETQYF. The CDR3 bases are TGTGCCAGCTCACCCCTAGCGGGGGAGGAGACCCAGTACTTC.